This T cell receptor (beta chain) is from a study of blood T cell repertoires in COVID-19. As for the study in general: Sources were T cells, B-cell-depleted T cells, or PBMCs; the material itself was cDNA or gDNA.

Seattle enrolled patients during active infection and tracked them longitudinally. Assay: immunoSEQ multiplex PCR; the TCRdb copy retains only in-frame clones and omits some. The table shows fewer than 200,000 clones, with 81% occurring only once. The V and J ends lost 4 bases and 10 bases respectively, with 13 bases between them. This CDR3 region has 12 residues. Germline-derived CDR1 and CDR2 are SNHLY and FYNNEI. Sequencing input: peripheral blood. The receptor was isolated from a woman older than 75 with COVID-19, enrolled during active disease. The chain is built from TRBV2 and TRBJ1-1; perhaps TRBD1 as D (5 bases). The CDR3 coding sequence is TGTGCCAGCAGTGCGGATGGGGCTGGAGCTTTCTTT. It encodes CASSADGAGAFF. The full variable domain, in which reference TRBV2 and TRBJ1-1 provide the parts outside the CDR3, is EPEVTQTPSHQVTQMGQEVILRCVPISNHLYFYWYRQILGQKVEFLVSFYNNEISEKSEIFDDQFSVERPDGSNFTLKIRSTKLEDSAMYFCASSADGAGAFFGQGTRLTVV.